These 27 T cell receptor beta chains were sequenced from one sample in a study of cytomegalovirus exposure and HLA in healthy donors. The PCR had 60 Vbeta and 13 Jbeta primers. Assay used: immunoSEQ multiplex PCR; TCRdb lists only in-frame clones, some missing. Counted here are around 130,000 clones, 70% to 85% occurring once; the ten biggest clones make up approximately 1.2%. The sequenced sample consisted of PBMCs. These receptor sequences come from a boy aged 10-17 years in good health and CMV-seronegative.

V gene TRBV5-4 combines with J gene TRBJ1-1; D might be TRBD1 (6 bases). V was trimmed by 1 base and J by 10 bases, leaving 20 bases between them. CDR1 SGHNT and CDR2 YYREEE come from the germline V gene (reference sequence). This CDR3 is built from 15 residues. Here the CDR3 reads CASSLSPGHQRGAFF. The CDR3 DNA is TGTGCCAGCAGCTTGTCGCCGGGACACCAAAGGGGAGCTTTCTTT.

The J gene is TRBJ1-5, the V gene TRBV30; 9 nucleotides agree with TRBD1. Germline CDR1 is GTSNPN and CDR2 is SVGIG (reference sequence). Losses at the gene ends were 2 bases for V and 9 bases for J; bases not matched to a gene: 8. This CDR3 region has 14 residues. The CDR3 sequence is CAWSPPGQGAPQHF. Here the CDR3 DNA reads TGTGCCTGGAGTCCACCGGGACAGGGAGCGCCCCAGCATTTT.

The J gene is TRBJ2-1, the V gene TRBV6-5, with 8 bases aligning to TRBD2. V lost 2 bases to trimming and J lost 5 bases; unmatched junction nucleotides: 8. Germline V gene sequence: CDR1 MNHEY, CDR2 SVGAGI. The CDR3 totals 16 residues. In nucleotides, the CDR3 is TGTGCCAGCAGTTACGGCGGGGGGAGTATACACAATGAGCAGTTCTTC. Translating it yields CASSYGGGSIHNEQFF.

V and J are TRBV7-9 and TRBJ2-7, with 10 nucleotides matching TRBD2. Germline loops: CDR1 SEHNR, CDR2 FQNEAQ (reference sequence). The CDR3 runs to 15 residues. Unmatched junction bases numbered 5, after V lost 4 bases and J lost 2 bases. The CDR3 loop reads CASSSTGTSAYEQYF. In nucleotides, the CDR3 is TGTGCCAGCAGCTCTACCGGGACTAGCGCCTACGAGCAGTACTTC. The full variable domain, completed using reference TRBV7-9 and TRBJ2-7, is DTGVSQNPRHKITKRGQNVTFRCDPISEHNRLYWYRQTLGQGPEFLTYFQNEAQLEKSRLLSDRFSAERPKGSFSTLEIQRTEQGDSAMYLCASSSTGTSAYEQYFGPGTRLTVT.

The chain links TRBV25-1 to TRBJ1-2; TRBD1 matches 8 bases. Germline loops: CDR1 MGHDK, CDR2 SYGVNS. CDR3 length: 14 residues. The J segment lost 5 bases and the V segment lost 6 bases, leaving 8 bases of the junction unmatched. The CDR3 DNA follows: TGTGCCAGCAGCCGGACAGGGTTTGGATATGGCTACACCTTC. It specifies CASSRTGFGYGYTF.

The chain joins TRBV2 to TRBJ1-1; tentatively, D is TRBD1 (5 bases). CDR1 and CDR2 from the germline V gene are SNHLY and FYNNEI. The V gene lost 1 base and the J gene lost 0 bases, with 12 bases spanning the gap. The CDR3 is 16 residues long. The CDR3 DNA reads as TGTGCCAGCAGTGAAGACGGGGGACCCATGAACACTGAAGCTTTCTTT. Protein: CASSEDGGPMNTEAFF.

The V gene is TRBV7-8, the J gene TRBJ2-7, with D perhaps matching TRBD2 (6 bases). The CDR3 is made up of 15 amino acids. The V gene lost 2 bases and the J gene lost 0 bases, with 11 bases spanning the gap. Germline CDR1 reads SGHVS; CDR2 reads FQNEAQ. Here the CDR3 DNA reads TGTGCCAGCAGCTTACGGGACTCAAGCTCCTACGAGCAGTACTTC. Its protein product is CASSLRDSSSYEQYF.

The genes are TRBV5-1 and TRBJ2-3; 8 bases are a match to TRBD1. CDR3 length: 17 residues. Germline V gene lookup returns CDR1 SGHRS and CDR2 YFSETQ. V was pared by 0 bases and J by 3 bases, with 9 bases of the junction left unmatched. CDR3 sequence reads: CASSLDRGSAETDTQYF. The CDR3 DNA reads as TGCGCCAGCAGCTTGGACAGGGGGTCGGCCGAGACAGATACGCAGTATTTT.

The chain combines TRBV7-9 with TRBJ2-1; D might be TRBD2 (7 bases). The length of the CDR3 is 16 residues. Germline values: CDR1 SEHNR, CDR2 FQNEAQ (reference sequence). V was pared by 5 bases and J by 5 bases, with 19 bases between. The CDR3 DNA is TGTGCCAGCAGCCCCCTGAGGGAGGGGGTGAACAATGAGCAGTTCTTC. It specifies CASSPLREGVNNEQFF.

The chain links TRBV27 to TRBJ2-1; D is unresolved. V was cut by 4 bases and J by 1 base, with 11 bases left in between. The CDR3 runs to 15 residues. Germline values: CDR1 MNHEY, CDR2 SMNVEV (reference sequence). CDR3 residues: CASSSHRKSYNEQFF. The CDR3 coding sequence is TGTGCCAGCAGTTCCCACAGAAAATCCTACAATGAGCAGTTCTTC.

The chain recombines TRBV29-1 with TRBJ1-2, with 8 positions matching TRBD1. V gave up 8 bases and J gave up 7 bases; unmatched junction bases: 9. Germline V gene data show CDR1 as SQVTM and CDR2 as ANQGSEA. This CDR3 has 12 amino acids. The CDR3 is CSFLQGGAGYTF. In DNA, the CDR3 is TGCAGCTTTCTACAGGGGGGCGCTGGCTACACCTTC.

V and J are TRBV27 and TRBJ2-1; D gene ambiguous. The CDR3 spans 14 residues. The germline gives CDR1 MNHEY, CDR2 SMNVEV (reference sequence). Trimming shortened V by 7 bases and J by 7 bases, and 17 bases separated the two germline ends. CDR3 in DNA: TGTGCCAGCACCCCCGCAGCGACGTGGAATGAGCAGTTCTTC. It codes for CASTPAATWNEQFF.

This chain links TRBV4-3 with TRBJ2-6; D is perhaps TRBD2 (6 bases). Germline assignment: CDR1 LGHNA and CDR2 YSLEER. This CDR3 contains 18 residues. V dropped 2 bases and J dropped 1 base, with 15 bases sitting between them. CDR3 region: CASSQSHGRGSGANVLTF. CDR3 sequence (DNA): TGCGCCAGCAGCCAATCCCACGGGAGAGGGTCTGGGGCCAACGTCCTGACTTTC.

This chain links TRBV29-1 with TRBJ2-1; 7 bases are shared with TRBD1. Germline CDR1 reads SQVTM; CDR2 reads ANQGSEA. Trimming removed 7 bases from V and 0 bases from J; junction bases left unmatched: 0. The CDR3 is 12 amino acids. CDR3 protein: CSGTGSYNEQFF. The CDR3 DNA reads as TGCAGCGGGACAGGCTCCTACAATGAGCAGTTCTTC.

The gene calls are TRBV7-9 and TRBJ2-7; the D is unclear. The CDR3 runs to 13 residues. The V gene's germline CDR1 is SEHNR and CDR2 FQNEAQ (reference sequence). The ends were cut back, 5 bases at V and 6 bases at J, with 14 bases in the middle. CDR3 amino acids: CASSLPPMSEQYF. In DNA, the CDR3 is TGTGCCAGCAGCCTTCCCCCAATGAGCGAGCAGTACTTC.

The genes are TRBV7-9 and TRBJ1-4, with 8 bases identical to TRBD1. The V segment lost 5 bases and the J segment 8 bases; nucleotides outside the gene matches: 7. This CDR3 has 14 residues. Per germline, CDR1 SEHNR and CDR2 FQNEAQ (reference sequence). CDR3 DNA: TGTGCCAGCAGCCCGGACAGGGAATGGGAAAAACTGTTTTTT. It encodes CASSPDREWEKLFF. Using reference TRBV7-9 and TRBJ1-4 for the parts outside the CDR3, the full variable domain is DTGVSQNPRHKITKRGQNVTFRCDPISEHNRLYWYRQTLGQGPEFLTYFQNEAQLEKSRLLSDRFSAERPKGSFSTLEIQRTEQGDSAMYLCASSPDREWEKLFFGSGTQLSVL.

The chain has TRBV5-1 and TRBJ1-5, with a possible D match to TRBD1 (5 bases). Trimming pared 9 bases from V and 4 bases from J, leaving 20 bases between. The CDR3 totals 15 residues. Germline CDR1 and CDR2: SGHRS and YFSETQ. CDR3 DNA: TGCGCCACCCTGGTGAGGGTGGGGGGAAATCAGCCCCAGCATTTT. This codes for CATLVRVGGNQPQHF. The variable domain in full, completed from reference TRBV5-1 and TRBJ1-5, reads KAGVTQTPRYLIKTRGQQVTLSCSPISGHRSVSWYQQTPGQGLQFLFEYFSETQRNKGNFPGRFSGRQFSNSRSEMNVSTLELGDSALYLCATLVRVGGNQPQHFGDGTRLSIL.

This clone was counted a few times. This rearrangement joins TRBV4-2 to TRBJ1-1; D might be TRBD1 (5 bases). This CDR3 has 16 residues. The V gene's germline CDR1 is LGHNA and CDR2 YNFKEQ. Deletions cut 5 bases from V and 5 bases from J, with 21 bases between. This CDR3 reads CASSSSTRRVGTEAFF. The CDR3 DNA follows: TGTGCCAGCAGCTCCTCCACCCGCAGGGTGGGTACTGAAGCTTTCTTT.

This chain joins TRBV14 and TRBJ2-3; 9 bases line up with TRBD1. CDR3 size: 16 residues. Germline assignment: CDR1 SGHDN and CDR2 FVKESK. V shed 3 bases, J shed 3 bases, and the junction held 7 bases outside the gene matches. Written as DNA, the CDR3 is TGTGCCAGCAGCCATGCCCGGGACAGGGTAACAGATACGCAGTATTTT. Its protein product is CASSHARDRVTDTQYF.

Worth noting for this clone: The identical CDR3 is also encoded by other nucleotide sequences in the sample. This CDR3 reads CASSLSPGGNTIYF. For the CDR3, the DNA is TGTGCCAGCAGTTTATCCCCGGGGGGAAACACCATATATTTT. J is TRBJ1-3 and V is TRBV27; D is ambiguous. CDR1 is MNHEY and CDR2 is SMNVEV in the germline V gene (reference sequence). V gave up 0 bases and J gave up 4 bases, with 7 bases separating them. The CDR3 spans 14 residues.

V gene TRBV6-6 combines with J gene TRBJ2-7; the match to TRBD2 covers 11 bases. Germline assignment: CDR1 MNHNY and CDR2 SVGAGI (reference sequence). V trimming: 7 bases; J trimming: 2 bases; junction bases outside the gene matches: 4. The CDR3 has 14 residues. This CDR3 is CASNLAGGTYEQYF. The CDR3 region has the DNA TGTGCCAGCAACCTAGCGGGAGGTACCTACGAGCAGTACTTC.

This clone was observed a single time. This rearrangement joins TRBV6-5 to TRBJ2-7, with D uncertain. Looked up from germline, CDR1 is MNHEY and CDR2 is SVGAGI. V dropped 4 bases and J dropped 0 bases, with 7 bases sitting between them. The CDR3 spans 13 residues. CDR3: CASSSLPSYEQYF. The CDR3 nucleotides are TGTGCCAGCAGTTCCCTCCCCTCCTACGAGCAGTACTTC.

This chain's CDR3 is CASSIVESSNQPQHF. The CDR3 DNA reads as TGTGCCAGTAGTATAGTTGAGAGTAGCAATCAGCCCCAGCATTTT. The chain employs TRBV19 and TRBJ1-5, with D uncertain. Looked up from germline, CDR1 is LNHDA and CDR2 is SQIVND (reference sequence). V was clipped by 1 base and J by 0 bases, with 7 bases between them. This CDR3 spans 15 amino acids.

The J gene is TRBJ2-5, the V gene TRBV25-1; D remains ambiguous. Looked up from germline, CDR1 is MGHDK and CDR2 is SYGVNS. V was trimmed by 3 bases and J by 5 bases, leaving 16 bases between them. This CDR3 contains 15 residues. The CDR3 nucleotides read TGTGCCAGCAGTGATGGTGTTCAACTTTGGGAGACCCAGTACTTC. Protein: CASSDGVQLWETQYF.

This chain connects TRBV5-8 to TRBJ2-1; 10 bases are shared with TRBD1. The junction had 10 bases not matched to a gene; V was cut back by 1 base and J by 9 bases. This CDR3 is 16 amino acids long. The germline V gene encodes CDR1 SGHTS and CDR2 YDEGEE. CDR3 sequence (DNA): TGTGCCAGCAGCTTGAATCCCGGGACAGGGGTCAGTGAGCAGTTCTTC. Translation gives CASSLNPGTGVSEQFF.

V is TRBV4-2 and J is TRBJ2-4, with TRBD2 matching over 11 bases. The germline V gene encodes CDR1 LGHNA and CDR2 YNFKEQ. V was pared by 4 bases and J by 8 bases, with 10 bases of the junction left unmatched. The CDR3 loop spans 16 amino acids. Here the CDR3 DNA reads TGTGCCAGCAGCCCCGCTTTTAGCGGGAGGGCCGACATTCAGTACTTC. The encoded protein is CASSPAFSGRADIQYF.

The V call is TRBV9, the J call TRBJ1-2; D remains ambiguous. V was cut by 0 bases and J by 8 bases, with 17 bases left in between. CDR3 length: 15 amino acids. Germline V gene data show CDR1 as SGDLS and CDR2 as YYNGEE. The CDR3 DNA follows: TGTGCCAGCAGCGTAGACCCGCGGGGAACTAAGGGCTACACCTTC. Translating gives CASSVDPRGTKGYTF.